The T cell receptor (beta chain) described here comes from a study of cytomegalovirus exposure and HLA in healthy donors. Some clones are missing from TCRdb's copy, which holds only in-frame ones; the method was immunoSEQ multiplex PCR. The table has about 120,000 clones, around 87% seen once. Germline CDR1 and CDR2: SQVTM and ANQGSEA. The CDR3 is 12 residues long. The sequence was collected from a woman in her 30s in good health and CMV-seropositive. Material for sequencing was PBMCs. The V and J genes are TRBV29-1 and TRBJ2-1; a possible D gene is TRBD2 (6 bases). The DNA for the CDR3 is TGCAGGGCCGGGACTTCCTACAATGAGCAGTTCTTC. Translated: CRAGTSYNEQFF.